The T cell receptor (beta chain) under discussion was sequenced for a study of a mutant IDH1 vaccine in newly diagnosed glioma. The study's findings and limits: Evidence of vaccine-induced immune responses was documented in less than 95% of patients.

Sequencing used immunoSEQ multiplex PCR; TCRdb keeps in-frame clones, though not all of them. The sample comprises around 31,000 clones, 78% of which are singletons, and about 11% rests with the top ten. Of note for this clone: Antigen specificity is unknown.

Time point described: week 35, safety follow-up. Topical imiquimod accompanied each vaccine dose, which consisted of 300 ug of mutant IDH1 20-mer peptide. The sample in question was PBMCs, obtained from a glioma patient whose treatment included an IDH1 peptide vaccine. The receptor comes from a woman aged 40 to 50 with glioma.

CDR3 loop: CASSPAGLYNEQFF. CDR3 DNA sequence: TGCGCCAGCAGCCCAGCGGGGCTCTACAATGAGCAGTTCTTC. The chain recombines TRBV5-1 with TRBJ2-1; 7 bases align to TRBD2. The CDR3 has 14 residues. The germline CDR1 and CDR2 sequences are SGHRS and YFSETQ. J gave up 3 bases and V 4 bases, and 4 bases lay outside the gene matches.